Listed below are T cell receptor beta chains from one sample, sequenced in a study of OX40 agonist ivuxolimab in advanced cancers. Here immunoSEQ multiplex PCR was the method, and the copy in TCRdb shows in-frame clones only, minus some. The sample has around 35,000 clones, approximately 84% seen once. Material: CD4+ or CD8+ T cells sorted from blood, obtained in a trial of the OX40 agonist ivuxolimab. The receptors here all came from an adult with an advanced solid tumor such as melanoma, head and neck, liver or kidney cancer. The CDR3 runs from the conserved cysteine through the conserved F or W. Fields, in order: J gene, clone size, V gene, D gene, CDR3 protein, CDR3 DNA. D genes are given only for firm matches. Clone size is stated in some rows and not others, as once, few, many or a class when expanded.

J gene: TRBJ2-5
clone size: once
V gene: TRBV5-1
D gene: NA
CDR3 protein: CASSSRSWETQYF
CDR3 DNA: TGCGCCAGCAGCAGCAGGAGCTGGGAGACCCAGTACTTC

J gene: TRBJ2-7
clone size: once
V gene: TRBV29-1
D gene: TRBD2
CDR3 protein: CSAEGRAPYEQYF
CDR3 DNA: TGCAGCGCCGAGGGGAGGGCCCCCTACGAGCAGTACTTC

J gene: TRBJ2-7
clone size: NA
V gene: TRBV30
D gene: NA
CDR3 protein: CAWSVTSRREQYF
CDR3 DNA: TGTGCCTGGAGTGTCACTAGCCGTCGCGAGCAGTACTTC

J gene: TRBJ2-7
clone size: NA
V gene: TRBV30
D gene: TRBD1
CDR3 protein: CAWSRGGRYEQYF
CDR3 DNA: TGTGCCTGGAGTAGAGGGGGCAGATACGAGCAGTACTTC

J gene: TRBJ2-1
clone size: NA
V gene: TRBV28
D gene: TRBD2
CDR3 protein: CASSFRGSYNEQFF
CDR3 DNA: TGTGCCAGCAGTTTCCGCGGGAGTTACAATGAGCAGTTCTTC

J gene: TRBJ2-7
clone size: NA
V gene: TRBV29-1
D gene: TRBD1
CDR3 protein: CSADGTGGYEQYF
CDR3 DNA: TGCAGCGCTGACGGGACAGGGGGCTACGAGCAGTACTTC

J gene: TRBJ2-2
clone size: NA
V gene: TRBV9
D gene: TRBD2
CDR3 protein: CASSVPLPTTSGSNTGELFF
CDR3 DNA: TGTGCCAGCAGCGTGCCCCTCCCGACCACTAGCGGGAGCAACACCGGGGAGCTGTTTTTT

J gene: TRBJ2-1
clone size: NA
V gene: TRBV5-1
D gene: NA
CDR3 protein: CASSTGLGSYNEQFF
CDR3 DNA: TGCGCCAGCAGCACGGGACTGGGGTCCTACAATGAGCAGTTCTTC

J gene: TRBJ2-1
clone size: NA
V gene: TRBV4-1
D gene: TRBD2
CDR3 protein: CASSQVAGGRDEQFF
CDR3 DNA: TGCGCCAGCAGCCAAGTAGCGGGGGGGCGCGATGAGCAGTTCTTC

J gene: TRBJ2-1
clone size: NA
V gene: TRBV6-5
D gene: TRBD2
CDR3 protein: CASSQLAGLTDEQFF
CDR3 DNA: TGTGCCAGCAGTCAACTAGCGGGGTTGACTGATGAGCAGTTCTTC

J gene: TRBJ1-2
clone size: medium-sized
V gene: TRBV6-4
D gene: NA
CDR3 protein: CASSDSTPPALGGYTF
CDR3 DNA: TGTGCCAGCAGTGACTCTACCCCCCCGGCCCTGGGAGGCTACACCTTC

J gene: TRBJ1-2
clone size: NA
V gene: TRBV28
D gene: NA
CDR3 protein: CASTQGYYGYTF
CDR3 DNA: TGTGCCAGCACCCAGGGGTACTATGGCTACACCTTC

J gene: TRBJ2-5
clone size: NA
V gene: TRBV9
D gene: TRBD2
CDR3 protein: CASSTSGVQETQYF
CDR3 DNA: TGTGCCAGCAGCACTAGCGGGGTCCAAGAGACCCAGTACTTC

J gene: TRBJ2-5
clone size: NA
V gene: TRBV28
D gene: TRBD2
CDR3 protein: CASKRGRVQETQYF
CDR3 DNA: TGTGCCAGCAAGCGGGGGAGGGTACAAGAGACCCAGTACTTC

J gene: TRBJ2-7
clone size: NA
V gene: TRBV5-6
D gene: NA
CDR3 protein: CASSIQGRVYEQYF
CDR3 DNA: TGTGCCAGCAGCATCCAGGGTCGGGTCTACGAGCAGTACTTC

J gene: TRBJ2-1
clone size: NA
V gene: TRBV9
D gene: NA
CDR3 protein: CASSPSGGYNEQFF
CDR3 DNA: TGTGCCAGCAGCCCGAGTGGGGGTTACAATGAGCAGTTCTTC

J gene: TRBJ2-5
clone size: NA
V gene: TRBV7-9
D gene: NA
CDR3 protein: CASSLGQQQETQYF
CDR3 DNA: TGTGCCAGCAGCTTAGGGCAGCAACAAGAGACCCAGTACTTC